This paragraph covers one T cell receptor beta chain sequence. TCRdb's copy holds only in-frame clones and misses some; the assay was immunoSEQ multiplex PCR. The sample lists tens of thousands of clones; approximately 94% were seen once. This record belongs to a study of T cells in pancreatic ductal adenocarcinoma. Selected pancreatic ductal adenocarcinoma patients had undergone surgery without neoadjuvant therapy. The V end lost 6 bases, the J end lost 2 bases, and 19 bases lay between the germline ends. Per germline, CDR1 KGHSH and CDR2 LQKENI. This CDR3 spans 16 amino acids. The specimen was PBMCs. The genes are TRBV18 and TRBJ1-1, with D possibly matching TRBD1 (6 bases). This TCR was recovered from a human donor with pancreatic ductal adenocarcinoma. CDR3 in amino acids: CASSPSGGHGNTEAFF. CDR3 nucleotides: TGTGCCAGCTCTCCCTCCGGGGGGCATGGAAACACTGAAGCTTTCTTT.